This T cell receptor (beta chain) was captured in a study of blood T cell repertoires in COVID-19. Study as a whole: Samples of COVID-19 (acute and convalescent) were obtained from the United States, Italy and Spain.

In this sample, this clone turned up once. Assay used: immunoSEQ multiplex PCR; TCRdb lists only in-frame clones, some missing. The table includes about 360,000 clones, more than 75% detected once. The CDR3 length is 16 residues. The J segment lost 4 bases and the V segment lost 0 bases, leaving 3 bases of the junction unmatched. Germline V CDR1 and CDR2: LGHNA, YSLEER. This study enrolled people aged about 18 to 95 from 20 to 25 US geographic areas. Self-reported history from a screening survey and questionnaire set each donor's cohort. Among Cohort 3 donors, those recovered had two negative PCRs, clearance, or symptom resolution.

The receptor comes from a man between 25 and 39 years old who had recovered from COVID-19. Input material: PBMCs or T cells enriched from blood (not recorded which). The chain couples TRBV4-3 to TRBJ1-3; 10 positions agree with TRBD1. Here the CDR3 reads CASSQDGTGVGNTIYF. CDR3 nucleotide sequence: TGCGCCAGCAGCCAAGATGGGACAGGGGTAGGAAACACCATATATTTT.